Following are 11 T cell receptor beta chains from one sample sequenced in a study of post-analysis software for immune sequencing data. Overall study results and limits: Patients showed TRBV5-6, TRBV5-1 and TRBV20-1 among roughly 5 TRBV segments more frequent than in controls.

These TCRs' antigens remain unknown. Unique molecular identifiers featured in each of the TCR beta cDNA libraries. Using its own MiXCR run on the PCR reads, TCRdb lists one record per CDR3 protein. Of hundreds of thousands of distinct CDR3 sequences listed, approximately 45% are singletons. The source material was blood. These receptor sequences come from a girl aged 5 to 17 with multiple sclerosis.

This clonotype was detected once. This rearrangement joins TRBV7-2 to TRBJ2-4, with TRBD1 identical over 8 bases. The CDR3 contains 14 residues. Germline CDR1 is SGHTA and CDR2 is FQGNSA. The V and J ends lost 5 bases and 5 bases, in that order; junction bases with no gene match: 5. The CDR3 spells CASSPGQEQNIQYF. The CDR3 DNA reads TGTGCCAGCAGCCCGGGACAGGAACAAAACATTCAGTACTTC.

This clonotype was observed a handful of times. The chain has TRBV12-3 or TRBV12-4 and TRBJ1-2; 7 nucleotides line up with TRBD1. The V gene end was trimmed by 4 bases and the J gene end by 3 bases; junction bases not matched to a gene: 5. The CDR3 extends over 14 amino acids. As DNA, the CDR3 is TGTGCCAGCAGTTCATACGGACAGGACTATGGCTACACCTTC. It codes for CASSSYGQDYGYTF.

This clonotype was detected a few times. V usage is TRBV11-2 and J usage is TRBJ2-3; D uncertain. Per germline, CDR1 SGHAT and CDR2 FQNNGV. This CDR3 has 13 residues. V was pared by 4 bases and J by 5 bases, with 10 bases between. CDR3 region: CASSYRPEDTQYF. CDR3 nucleotides: TGTGCCAGCAGCTACCGGCCCGAAGATACGCAGTATTTT.

V gene TRBV27 combines with J gene TRBJ1-1, with D uncertain. Germline CDR1 reads MNHEY; CDR2 reads SMNVEV (reference sequence). V gave up 4 bases and J gave up 5 bases, with 11 bases separating them. This CDR3 has 13 residues. The chain's CDR3 is CASSYRAQTEAFF. In DNA form, the CDR3 reads TGTGCCAGCAGTTATAGGGCCCAGACTGAAGCTTTCTTT.

The CDR3 sequence: CSAWSLTGKFSNNEQFF. CDR3 nucleotide sequence: TGCAGTGCTTGGTCCCTGACAGGGAAGTTTAGCAACAATGAGCAGTTCTTC. V usage is TRBV20-1 and J usage is TRBJ2-1; the match to TRBD1 covers 7 bases. The CDR3 extends over 17 amino acids. The V and J ends lost 5 bases and 5 bases, in that order; junction bases with no gene match: 18. CDR1 DFQATT and CDR2 SNEGSKA come from the germline V gene (reference sequence).

This clonotype was found a few times. The chain has TRBV7-9 and TRBJ2-1; no clear D gene. Germline loops: CDR1 SEHNR, CDR2 FQNEAQ (reference sequence). The CDR3 runs 16 residues. Between the trimmed V and J ends, which lost 2 bases and 8 bases, there was a span of 19 bases. The CDR3 DNA is TGTGCCAGCAGCTTACATTTCTCTCGGGTAGGCGATGAGCAGTTCTTC. Translating it yields CASSLHFSRVGDEQFF.

CDR3 nucleotides: TGTGCCAGCAGTTCCGTACCGATGACAGGGGGCAATCAAGAGACCCAGTACTTC. Its translation: CASSSVPMTGGNQETQYF. The chain joins TRBV28 to TRBJ2-7, with 10 bases lining up with TRBD1. The DNA end favors TRBJ2-5, so the J call may be wrong. Germline loops: CDR1 MDHEN, CDR2 SYDVKM. The CDR3 is 18 residues long.

J is TRBJ2-1 and V is TRBV27; 10 bases are shared with TRBD2. The CDR3 spans 20 residues. V gave up 3 bases and J gave up 7 bases; unmatched junction bases: 21. Per germline, CDR1 MNHEY and CDR2 SMNVEV (reference sequence). CDR3 sequence reads: CASSFRGTGRSGLAANEQFF. The CDR3 DNA is TGTGCCAGCAGTTTTAGAGGGACAGGTCGATCAGGACTAGCGGCTAATGAGCAGTTCTTC.

The chain has TRBV2 and TRBJ1-2, with D unclear. V was clipped by 3 bases and J by 2 bases, with 10 bases between them. The germline V gene encodes CDR1 SNHLY and CDR2 FYNNEI. This CDR3 region has 14 residues. The CDR3 spells CASSEGRENYGYTF. CDR3 in DNA: TGTGCCAGCAGTGAGGGCCGCGAGAACTATGGCTACACCTTC.

This clonotype was seen a single time. The J gene is TRBJ2-1, the V gene TRBV5-5, with 10 bases that match TRBD1. With V trimmed by 4 bases and J by 10 bases, 11 bases remained unmatched. Looked up from germline, CDR1 is SGHKS and CDR2 is YYEKEE (reference sequence). CDR3 length: 15 amino acids. CDR3 DNA: TGTGCCAGCAGCGTGGATACGACAGGGGGCAGGGAGCAGTTCTTC. Translating gives CASSVDTTGGREQFF.

This clonotype was counted a few times. V usage is TRBV4-1 and J usage is TRBJ2-7, with 10 bases matching TRBD1. CDR1 MGHRA and CDR2 YSYEKL come from the germline V gene. The junction had 2 bases not matched to a gene; V was cut back by 3 bases and J by 3 bases. The CDR3 spans 14 residues. The CDR3, as DNA: TGCGCCAGCAGCCAGGGACAGGGGATCTACGAGCAGTACTTC. Amino acid sequence: CASSQGQGIYEQYF.